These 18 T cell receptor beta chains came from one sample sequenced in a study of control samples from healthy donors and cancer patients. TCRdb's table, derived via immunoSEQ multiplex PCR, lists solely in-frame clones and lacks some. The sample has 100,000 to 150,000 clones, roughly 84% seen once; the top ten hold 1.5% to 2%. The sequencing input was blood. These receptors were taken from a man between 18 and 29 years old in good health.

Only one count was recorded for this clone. CDR3 DNA: TGTGCCAGCAGCTTCGAGGGTGGCAATCAGCCCCAGCATTTT. Its translation: CASSFEGGNQPQHF. The chain recombines TRBV7-9 with TRBJ1-5; unclear D gene. The CDR3 runs 14 residues. Trimming removed 3 bases at V and 2 bases at J, with 8 bases between. Germline V gene sequence: CDR1 SEHNR, CDR2 FQNEAQ (reference sequence).

CDR3 sequence: CASIGGLDEQYF. Written as DNA, the CDR3 is TGTGCCAGTATCGGAGGGTTGGACGAGCAGTACTTC. The V gene is TRBV19, the J gene TRBJ2-7, with D possibly matching TRBD2 (6 bases). The CDR3 runs 12 residues. Between the trimmed V and J ends, which lost 7 bases and 5 bases, there was a span of 12 bases. CDR1 and CDR2 (germline): LNHDA, SQIVND (reference sequence).

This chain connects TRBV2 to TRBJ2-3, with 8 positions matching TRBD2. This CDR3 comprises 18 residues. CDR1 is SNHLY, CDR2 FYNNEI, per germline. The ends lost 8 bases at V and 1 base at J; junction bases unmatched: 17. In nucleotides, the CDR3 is TGTGCCAGCCTTTACGGGACTAGAACCCTTGCGGGCACAGATACGCAGTATTTT. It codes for CASLYGTRTLAGTDTQYF.

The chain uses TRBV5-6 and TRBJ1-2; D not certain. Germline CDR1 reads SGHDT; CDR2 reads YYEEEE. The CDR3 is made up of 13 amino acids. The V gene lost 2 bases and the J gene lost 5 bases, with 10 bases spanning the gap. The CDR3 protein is CASSFLSDYGYTF. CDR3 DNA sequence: TGTGCCAGCAGCTTCCTCAGTGATTATGGCTACACCTTC.

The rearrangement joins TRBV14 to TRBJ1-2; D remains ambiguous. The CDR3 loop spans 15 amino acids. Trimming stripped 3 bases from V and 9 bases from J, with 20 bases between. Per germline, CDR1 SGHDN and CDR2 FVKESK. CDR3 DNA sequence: TGTGCCAGCAGCCACTCTGGACGGCTGCTCAAGCGCTACACCTTC. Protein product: CASSHSGRLLKRYTF. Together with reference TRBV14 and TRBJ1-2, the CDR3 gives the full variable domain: EAGVTQFPSHSVIEKGQTVTLRCDPISGHDNLYWYRRVMGKEIKFLLHFVKESKQDESGMPNNRFLAERTGGTYSTLKVQPAELEDSGVYFCASSHSGRLLKRYTFGSGTRLTVV.

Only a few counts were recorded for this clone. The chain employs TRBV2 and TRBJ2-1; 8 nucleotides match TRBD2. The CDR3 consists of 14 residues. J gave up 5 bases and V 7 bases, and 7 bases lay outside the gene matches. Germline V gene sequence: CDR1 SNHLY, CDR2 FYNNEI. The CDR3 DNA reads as TGTGCCAGCAATGCCGGGAGGGCCAACAATGAGCAGTTCTTC. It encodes CASNAGRANNEQFF. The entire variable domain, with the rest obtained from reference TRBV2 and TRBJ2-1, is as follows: EPEVTQTPSHQVTQMGQEVILRCVPISNHLYFYWYRQILGQKVEFLVSFYNNEISEKSEIFDDQFSVERPDGSNFTLKIRSTKLEDSAMYFCASNAGRANNEQFFGPGTRLTVL.

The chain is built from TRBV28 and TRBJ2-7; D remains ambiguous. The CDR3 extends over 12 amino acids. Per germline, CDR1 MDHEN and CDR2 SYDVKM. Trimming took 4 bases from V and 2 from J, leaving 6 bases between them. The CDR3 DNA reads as TGTGCCAGCAGTTACCCTACCTACGAGCAGTACTTC. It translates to CASSYPTYEQYF. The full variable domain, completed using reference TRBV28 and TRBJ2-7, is DVKVTQSSRYLVKRTGEKVFLECVQDMDHENMFWYRQDPGLGLRLIYFSYDVKMKEKGDIPEGYSVSREKKERFSLILESASTNQTSMYLCASSYPTYEQYFGPGTRLTVT.

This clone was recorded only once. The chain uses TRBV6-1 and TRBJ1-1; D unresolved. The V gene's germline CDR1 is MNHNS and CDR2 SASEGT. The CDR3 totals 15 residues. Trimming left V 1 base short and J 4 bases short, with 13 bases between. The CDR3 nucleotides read TGTGCCAGCAGTGAAGTCGAGGTTTGGAGCACTGAAGCTTTCTTT. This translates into CASSEVEVWSTEAFF.

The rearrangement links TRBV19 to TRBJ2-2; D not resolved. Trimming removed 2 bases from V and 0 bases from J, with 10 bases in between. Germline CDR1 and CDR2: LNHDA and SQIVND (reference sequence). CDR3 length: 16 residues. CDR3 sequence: CASSIMVRSNTGELFF. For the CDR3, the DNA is TGTGCCAGTAGTATAATGGTCAGATCGAACACCGGGGAGCTGTTTTTT.

This chain's CDR3 is CASSLMFGAETQYF. CDR3 nucleotide sequence: TGTGCCAGCAGCTTAATGTTTGGCGCAGAGACCCAGTACTTC. This chain joins TRBV7-2 and TRBJ2-5, with D hard to call. This CDR3 region has 14 residues. The V end was cut by 2 bases, the J end by 4 bases, with 11 bases between. Germline CDR1 and CDR2: SGHTA and FQGNSA.

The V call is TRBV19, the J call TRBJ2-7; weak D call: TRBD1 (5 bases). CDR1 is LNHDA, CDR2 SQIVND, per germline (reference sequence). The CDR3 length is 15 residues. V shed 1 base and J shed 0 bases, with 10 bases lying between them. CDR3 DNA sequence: TGTGCCAGTAGTATAGTCCAGGGCCCCTCCTACGAGCAGTACTTC. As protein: CASSIVQGPSYEQYF.

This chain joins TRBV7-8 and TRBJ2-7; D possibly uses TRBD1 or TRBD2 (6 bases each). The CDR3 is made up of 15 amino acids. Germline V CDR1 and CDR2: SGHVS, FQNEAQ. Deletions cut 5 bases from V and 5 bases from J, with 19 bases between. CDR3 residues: CASSHTAGGFHEQYF. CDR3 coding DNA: TGTGCCAGCAGCCACACCGCCGGGGGCTTCCACGAGCAGTACTTC.

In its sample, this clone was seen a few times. CDR3 in DNA: TGTGCCAGCCGAACCCTTTTCGCTGAAGCTTTCTTT. This codes for CASRTLFAEAFF. The chain links TRBV6-5 to TRBJ1-1; unclear D gene. The CDR3 has 12 residues. Germline CDR1 reads MNHEY; CDR2 reads SVGAGI. Deletions cut 8 bases from V and 6 bases from J, with 13 bases between.

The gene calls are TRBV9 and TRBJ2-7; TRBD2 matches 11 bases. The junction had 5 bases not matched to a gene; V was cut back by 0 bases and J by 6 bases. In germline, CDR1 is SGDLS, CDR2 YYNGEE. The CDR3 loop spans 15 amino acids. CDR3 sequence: CASSVGTSGSGEQYF. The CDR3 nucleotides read TGTGCCAGCAGCGTAGGCACTAGCGGGAGTGGCGAGCAGTACTTC.

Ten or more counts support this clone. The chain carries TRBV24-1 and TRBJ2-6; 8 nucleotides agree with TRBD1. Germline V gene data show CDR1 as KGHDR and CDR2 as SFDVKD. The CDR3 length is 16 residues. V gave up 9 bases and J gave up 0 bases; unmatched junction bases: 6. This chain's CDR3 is CATDGQGSSGANVLTF. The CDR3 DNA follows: TGTGCCACCGATGGACAGGGATCCTCTGGGGCCAACGTCCTGACTTTC.

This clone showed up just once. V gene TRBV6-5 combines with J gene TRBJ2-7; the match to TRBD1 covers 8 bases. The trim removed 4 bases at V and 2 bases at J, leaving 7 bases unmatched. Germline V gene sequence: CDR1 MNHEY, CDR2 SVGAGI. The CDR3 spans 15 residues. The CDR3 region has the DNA TGTGCCAGCAGTTCCGGACAGGGTTCTACCTACGAGCAGTACTTC. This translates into CASSSGQGSTYEQYF.

In nucleotides, the CDR3 is TGTGCCAGCAGCTTAAAGAGCGGGATCACCTACAATGAGCAGTTCTTC. Translation gives CASSLKSGITYNEQFF. The chain employs TRBV7-9 and TRBJ2-1, with TRBD2 identical over 7 bases. The germline V gene has CDR1 SEHNR and CDR2 FQNEAQ (reference sequence). The CDR3 sequence is 16 residues long. With 2 bases clipped from V and 2 bases from J, the junction kept 6 bases outside the gene matches.

The CDR3, as DNA: TGTGCCAGCAGCTCCGACAGGGTATACCAGCCCCAGCATTTT. It is translated as CASSSDRVYQPQHF. The gene calls are TRBV7-3 and TRBJ1-5; 7 bases are a match to TRBD1. The germline V gene has CDR1 SGHTA and CDR2 FQGTGA. This CDR3 is 14 amino acids long. The V gene end was trimmed by 4 bases and the J gene end by 7 bases; junction bases not matched to a gene: 7.